This T cell receptor (beta chain) is drawn from a study of CD8 T cells in ankylosing spondylitis. Ten or more counts support this clonotype. Its antigen is not identified. V lost 6 bases and J 4 bases, leaving 18 bases between the germline ends. This CDR3 has 15 amino acids. Broader study findings: Seven to nine highly homologous variants formed a TCR beta motif that appeared characteristic of ankylosing spondylitis blood. Reactive arthritis synovial fluid and blood previously showed some of these motif variants. Clones that were linked to disease were CD8+ and were relatively rare in peripheral blood. The clones that were linked to disease were reported to be significantly enriched in matched synovial fluid samples from ankylosing spondylitis patients.

It was by quantitative 5'-RACE with molecular barcodes that TCR beta libraries were made. TCRdb reprocessed the 5' RACE reads via MiXCR and lists one record per CDR3 protein. This table has under 550,000 distinct CDR3 sequences, around 26% appearing once. V gene TRBV12-3 or TRBV12-4 combines with J gene TRBJ1-2; TRBD1 might be the D (5 bases). The sequenced sample consisted of blood, either unsorted or a sorted T cell fraction (not recorded which). This TCR derives from a male donor with ankylosing spondylitis. CDR3 DNA sequence: TGTGCCAGCAGATCCCGAGGAGGGACCTTCTATGGCTACACCTTC. It encodes CASRSRGGTFYGYTF.